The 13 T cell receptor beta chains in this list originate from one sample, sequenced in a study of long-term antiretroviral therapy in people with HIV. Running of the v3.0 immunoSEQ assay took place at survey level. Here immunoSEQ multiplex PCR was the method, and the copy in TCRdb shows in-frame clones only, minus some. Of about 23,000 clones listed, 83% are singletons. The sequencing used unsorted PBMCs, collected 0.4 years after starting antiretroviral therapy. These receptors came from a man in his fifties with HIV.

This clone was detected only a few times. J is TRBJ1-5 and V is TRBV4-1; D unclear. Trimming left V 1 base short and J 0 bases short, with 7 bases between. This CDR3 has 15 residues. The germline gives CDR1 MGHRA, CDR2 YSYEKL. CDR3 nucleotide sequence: TGCGCCAGCAGCCAAGGAGGGAATAGCAATCAGCCCCAGCATTTT. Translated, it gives CASSQGGNSNQPQHF.

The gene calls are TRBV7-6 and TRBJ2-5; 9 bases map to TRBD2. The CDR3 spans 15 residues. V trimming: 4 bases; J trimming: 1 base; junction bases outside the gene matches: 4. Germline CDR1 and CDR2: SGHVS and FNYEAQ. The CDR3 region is CASSSQAGGQETQYF. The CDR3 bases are TGTGCCAGCAGCTCTCAAGCGGGGGGCCAAGAGACCCAGTACTTC.

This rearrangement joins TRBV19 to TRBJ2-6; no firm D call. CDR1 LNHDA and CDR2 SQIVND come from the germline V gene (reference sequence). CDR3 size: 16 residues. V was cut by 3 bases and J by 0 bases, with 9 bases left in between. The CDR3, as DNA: TGTGCCAGTAGTATCCCCCTTTACTCTGGGGCCAACGTCCTGACTTTC. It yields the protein CASSIPLYSGANVLTF.

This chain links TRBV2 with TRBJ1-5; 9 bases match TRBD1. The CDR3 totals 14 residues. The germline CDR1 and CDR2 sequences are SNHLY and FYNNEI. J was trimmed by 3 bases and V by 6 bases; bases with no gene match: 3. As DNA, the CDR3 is TGTGCCAGCAGGGGACAGGGTAACAATCAGCCCCAGCATTTT. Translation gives CASRGQGNNQPQHF.

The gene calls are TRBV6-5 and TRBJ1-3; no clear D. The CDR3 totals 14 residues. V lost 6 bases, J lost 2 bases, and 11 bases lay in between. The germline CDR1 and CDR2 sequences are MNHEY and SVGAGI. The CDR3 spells CASSYTETGNTIYF. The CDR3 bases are TGTGCCAGCAGCTACACCGAAACTGGAAACACCATATATTTT.

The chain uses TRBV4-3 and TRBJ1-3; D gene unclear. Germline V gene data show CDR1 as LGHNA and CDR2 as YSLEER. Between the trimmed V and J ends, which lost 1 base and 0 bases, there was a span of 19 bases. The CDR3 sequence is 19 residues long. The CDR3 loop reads CASSQVFLSDESSGNTIYF. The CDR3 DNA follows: TGCGCCAGCAGCCAAGTTTTTCTATCGGACGAGAGCTCTGGAAACACCATATATTTT.

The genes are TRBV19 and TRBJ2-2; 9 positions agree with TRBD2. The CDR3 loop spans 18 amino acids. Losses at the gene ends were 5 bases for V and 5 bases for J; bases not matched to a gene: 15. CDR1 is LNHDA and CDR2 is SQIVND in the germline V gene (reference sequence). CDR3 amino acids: CASSPRDLSGGGTGELFF. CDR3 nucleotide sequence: TGTGCCAGTAGTCCCCGGGACCTTAGCGGGGGAGGGACCGGGGAGCTGTTTTTT.

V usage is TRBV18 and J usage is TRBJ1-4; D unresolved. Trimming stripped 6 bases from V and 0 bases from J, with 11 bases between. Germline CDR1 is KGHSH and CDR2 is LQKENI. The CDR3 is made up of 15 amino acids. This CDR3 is CASSGRAATNEKLFF. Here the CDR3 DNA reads TGTGCCAGCTCGGGGAGGGCTGCAACTAATGAAAAACTGTTTTTT.

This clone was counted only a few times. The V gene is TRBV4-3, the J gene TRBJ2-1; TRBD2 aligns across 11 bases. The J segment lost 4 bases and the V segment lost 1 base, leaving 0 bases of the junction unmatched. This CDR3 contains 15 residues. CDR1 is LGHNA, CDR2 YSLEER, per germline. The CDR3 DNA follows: TGCGCCAGCAGCCAAGTAGCGGGGGGGTACAATGAGCAGTTCTTC. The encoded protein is CASSQVAGGYNEQFF.

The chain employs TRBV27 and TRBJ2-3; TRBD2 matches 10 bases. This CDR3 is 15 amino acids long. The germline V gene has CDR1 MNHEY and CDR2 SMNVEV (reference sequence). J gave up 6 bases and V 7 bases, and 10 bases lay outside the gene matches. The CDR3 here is CASTLLAGRRDTQYF. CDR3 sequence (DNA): TGTGCCAGCACTCTACTAGCGGGGAGACGGGATACGCAGTATTTT.

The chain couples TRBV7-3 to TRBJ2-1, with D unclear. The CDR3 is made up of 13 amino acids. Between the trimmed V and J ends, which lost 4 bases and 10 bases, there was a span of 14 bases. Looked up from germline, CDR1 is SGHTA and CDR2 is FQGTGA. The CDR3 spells CASSSSPSLEQFF. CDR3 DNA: TGTGCCAGCAGCTCGTCCCCAAGTTTGGAGCAGTTCTTC.

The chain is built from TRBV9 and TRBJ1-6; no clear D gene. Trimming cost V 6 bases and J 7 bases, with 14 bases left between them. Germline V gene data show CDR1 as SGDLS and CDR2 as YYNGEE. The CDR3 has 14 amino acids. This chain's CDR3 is CASTAGGLNSPLHF. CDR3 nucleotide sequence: TGTGCCAGCACGGCCGGCGGGCTGAATTCACCCCTCCACTTT.

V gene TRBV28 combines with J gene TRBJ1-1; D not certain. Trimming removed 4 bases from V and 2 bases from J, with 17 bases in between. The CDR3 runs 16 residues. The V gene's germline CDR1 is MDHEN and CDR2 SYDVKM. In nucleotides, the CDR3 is TGTGCCAGCAGTTCAATAGCGCTATGGGGTAACACTGAAGCTTTCTTT. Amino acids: CASSSIALWGNTEAFF.